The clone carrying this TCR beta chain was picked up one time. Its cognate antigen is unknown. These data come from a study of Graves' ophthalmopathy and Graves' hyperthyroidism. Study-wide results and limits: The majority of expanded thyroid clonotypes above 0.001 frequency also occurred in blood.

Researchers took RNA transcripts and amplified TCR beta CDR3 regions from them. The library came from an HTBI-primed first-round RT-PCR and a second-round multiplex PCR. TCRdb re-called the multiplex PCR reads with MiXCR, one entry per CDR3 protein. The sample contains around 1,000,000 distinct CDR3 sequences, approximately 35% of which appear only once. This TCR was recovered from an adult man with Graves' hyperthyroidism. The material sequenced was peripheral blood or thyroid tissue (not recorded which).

The CDR3 is CASSYAGTDSVGNSPLHF. DNA of the CDR3: TGTGCCAGCAGCTATGCCGGGACGGACAGTGTTGGCAATTCACCCCTCCACTTT. V is TRBV7-8 and J is TRBJ1-6, with TRBD1 as a possible D gene (6 bases). The V gene's germline CDR1 is SGHVS and CDR2 FQNEAQ. There are 18 residues in the CDR3. Trimming shortened V by 4 bases and J by 7 bases, and 23 bases separated the two germline ends.